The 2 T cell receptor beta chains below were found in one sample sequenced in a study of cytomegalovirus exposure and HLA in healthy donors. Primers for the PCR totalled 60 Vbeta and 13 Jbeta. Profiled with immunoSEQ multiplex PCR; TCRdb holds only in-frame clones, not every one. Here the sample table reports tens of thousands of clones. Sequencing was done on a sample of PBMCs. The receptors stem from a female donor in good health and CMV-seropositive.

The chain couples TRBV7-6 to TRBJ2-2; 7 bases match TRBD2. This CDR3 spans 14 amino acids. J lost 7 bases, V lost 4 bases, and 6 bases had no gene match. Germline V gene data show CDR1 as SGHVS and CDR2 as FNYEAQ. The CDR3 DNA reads TGTGCCAGCAGCTCCATCCGGGGGGTCGGGGAGCTGTTTTTT. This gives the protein CASSSIRGVGELFF.

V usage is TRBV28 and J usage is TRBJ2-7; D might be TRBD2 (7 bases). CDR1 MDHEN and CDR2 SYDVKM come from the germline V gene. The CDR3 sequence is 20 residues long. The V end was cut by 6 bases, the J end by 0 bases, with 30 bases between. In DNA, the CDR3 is TGTGCCAGCAGCCTATACCCTCCGCGGGGGCAGGGCAGAAGCTCCTACGAGCAGTACTTC. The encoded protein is CASSLYPPRGQGRSSYEQYF. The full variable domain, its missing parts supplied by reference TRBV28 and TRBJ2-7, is DVKVTQSSRYLVKRTGEKVFLECVQDMDHENMFWYRQDPGLGLRLIYFSYDVKMKEKGDIPEGYSVSREKKERFSLILESASTNQTSMYLCASSLYPPRGQGRSSYEQYFGPGTRLTVT.